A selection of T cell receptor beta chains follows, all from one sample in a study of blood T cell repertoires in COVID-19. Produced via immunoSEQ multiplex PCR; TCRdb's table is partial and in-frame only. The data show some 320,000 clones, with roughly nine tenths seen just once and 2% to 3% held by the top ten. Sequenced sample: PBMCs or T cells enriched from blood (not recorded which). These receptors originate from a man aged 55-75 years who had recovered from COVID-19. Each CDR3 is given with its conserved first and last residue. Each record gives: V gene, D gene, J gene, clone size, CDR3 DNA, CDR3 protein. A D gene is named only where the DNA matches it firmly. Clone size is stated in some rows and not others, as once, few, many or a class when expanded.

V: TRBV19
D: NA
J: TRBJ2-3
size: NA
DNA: TGTGCCAGTAGTATAGCAGGTAACCAAAATACGCAGTATTTT
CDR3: CASSIAGNQNTQYF

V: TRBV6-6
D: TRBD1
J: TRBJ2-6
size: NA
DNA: TGTGCCAGCAGTCCAGAGGACAGGGCTTATGGGGCCAACGTCCTGACTTTC
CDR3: CASSPEDRAYGANVLTF

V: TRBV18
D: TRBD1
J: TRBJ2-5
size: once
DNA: TGTGCCAGCTCACCACCGTCCACAGGGGAAGAGACCCAGTACTTC
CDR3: CASSPPSTGEETQYF

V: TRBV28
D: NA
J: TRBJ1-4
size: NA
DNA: TGTGCCAGCAGTCCCCCGTACAGGGAAATAGGGGAAAAACTGTTTTTT
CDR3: CASSPPYREIGEKLFF

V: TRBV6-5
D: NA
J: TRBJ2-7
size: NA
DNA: TGTGCCAGCAAGTCATGGAGCTCCTACGAGCAGTACTTC
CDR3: CASKSWSSYEQYF

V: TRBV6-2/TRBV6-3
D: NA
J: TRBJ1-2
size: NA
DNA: TGTGCCAGCAGTACAAGCGCTTCTCCCGGTGGCTACACCTTC
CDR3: CASSTSASPGGYTF

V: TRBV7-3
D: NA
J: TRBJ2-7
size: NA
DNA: TGTGCCAGCAGCTCAAGGGGTAGGTCCTACGAGCAGTACTTC
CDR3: CASSSRGRSYEQYF

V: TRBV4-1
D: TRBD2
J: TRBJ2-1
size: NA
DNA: TGCGCCAGCAGCCCAACCCTAGCGGGAGGTGCAGACAATGAGCAGTTCTTC
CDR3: CASSPTLAGGADNEQFF

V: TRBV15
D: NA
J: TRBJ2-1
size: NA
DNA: TGTGCCACCAGCAGAGATCTCGCGGACAATGAGCAGTTCTTC
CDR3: CATSRDLADNEQFF

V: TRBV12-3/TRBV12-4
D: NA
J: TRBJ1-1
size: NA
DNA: TGTGCCAGCAGTTTCCCGACAGGAACTGAAGCTTTCTTT
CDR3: CASSFPTGTEAFF

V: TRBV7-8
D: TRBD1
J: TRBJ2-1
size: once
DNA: TGTGCCAGCAGCTTAGCGGACAGGGGTATGTATGAGCAGTTCTTC
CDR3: CASSLADRGMYEQFF

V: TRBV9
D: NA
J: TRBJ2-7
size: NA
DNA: TGTGCCAGCAGCGTAGCTGGGGGGGCTGGATACGAGCAGTACTTC
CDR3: CASSVAGGAGYEQYF

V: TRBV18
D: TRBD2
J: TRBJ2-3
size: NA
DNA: TGTGCCAGCTCTCTACTCGGGGGGGCGGGCACAGATACGCAGTATTTT
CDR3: CASSLLGGAGTDTQYF

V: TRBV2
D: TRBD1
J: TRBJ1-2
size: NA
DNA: TGTGCCAGCAGTGTTAAACCGACAGGGGACTATGGCTACACCTTC
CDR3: CASSVKPTGDYGYTF

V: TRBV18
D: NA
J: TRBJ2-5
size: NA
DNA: TGTGCCAGCTCAGGCCCGGGACAAACACAAGAGACCCAGTACTTC
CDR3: CASSGPGQTQETQYF

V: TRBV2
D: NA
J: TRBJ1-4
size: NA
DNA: TGTGCCAGCAGTGTCGAGAGGGTCGTTGAAAAACTGTTTTTT
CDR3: CASSVERVVEKLFF

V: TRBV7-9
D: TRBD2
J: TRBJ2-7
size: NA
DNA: TGTGCCAGCAGCACTCCGGGACTAGCGGGCGAGCAGTACTTC
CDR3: CASSTPGLAGEQYF

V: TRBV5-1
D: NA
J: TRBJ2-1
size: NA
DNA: TGCGCCAGCAGCCGGGGAGGAAACTCCTACAATGAGCAGTTCTTC
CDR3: CASSRGGNSYNEQFF

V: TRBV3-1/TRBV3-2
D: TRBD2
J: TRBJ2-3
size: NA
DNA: TGTGCCAGCAGCCAAGTCCTAGCGGGAGATACGCAGTATTTT
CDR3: CASSQVLAGDTQYF

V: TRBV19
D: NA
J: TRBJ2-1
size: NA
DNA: TGTGCCAGTCGTGGTAGATTTTGGTTCTTC
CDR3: CASRGRFWFF

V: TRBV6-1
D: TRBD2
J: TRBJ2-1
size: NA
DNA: TGTGCCAGCAGTGAACCTGGGTCGGCTAGCGGGAGTCATGAGCAGTTCTTC
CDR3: CASSEPGSASGSHEQFF

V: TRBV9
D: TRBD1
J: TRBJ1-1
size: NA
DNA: TGTGCCAGCAGCGCCTACAGGGGCGGAGGAGCTTTCTTT
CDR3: CASSAYRGGGAFF

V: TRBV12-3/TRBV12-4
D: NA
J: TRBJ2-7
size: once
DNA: TGTGCCAGCAGTTTTGGCTCTTACGAGCAGTACTTC
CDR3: CASSFGSYEQYF

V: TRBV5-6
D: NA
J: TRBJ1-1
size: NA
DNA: TGTGCCAGCAGCTATATCAGTGGAGGGAGCACTGAAGCTTTCTTT
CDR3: CASSYISGGSTEAFF

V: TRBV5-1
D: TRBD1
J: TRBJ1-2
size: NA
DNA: TGCGCCAGCAGCTTGGCTCAGGACAGGTTACCAGAAGGGTATGGCTACACCTTC
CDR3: CASSLAQDRLPEGYGYTF

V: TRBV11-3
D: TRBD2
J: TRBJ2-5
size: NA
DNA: TGTGCCAGCAGCCACAAGAAGGAGACTAGCCTTTCCGAGACCCAGTACTTC
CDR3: CASSHKKETSLSETQYF

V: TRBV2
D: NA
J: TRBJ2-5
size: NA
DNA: TGTGCCAGCAGTGAAATGCTGGGGGCGGGAGAGACCCAGTACTTC
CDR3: CASSEMLGAGETQYF

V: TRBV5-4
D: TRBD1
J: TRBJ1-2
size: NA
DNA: TGTGCCAGCAGCTCAGGGGGCCCGAGCTATGGCTACACCTTC
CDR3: CASSSGGPSYGYTF

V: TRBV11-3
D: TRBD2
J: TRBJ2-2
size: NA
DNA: TGTGCCAGCAGCTTAGATGCCAGGGTAGCGGGGAACACCGGGGAGCTGTTTTTT
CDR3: CASSLDARVAGNTGELFF

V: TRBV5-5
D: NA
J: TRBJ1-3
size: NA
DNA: TGTGCCAGCGGAACAGGACAGCTCAGCTCTGGAAACACCATATATTTT
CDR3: CASGTGQLSSGNTIYF

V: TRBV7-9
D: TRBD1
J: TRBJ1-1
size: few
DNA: TGTGCCAGCAGCTTAAACACAGGGGAGGACACTGAAGCTTTCTTT
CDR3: CASSLNTGEDTEAFF

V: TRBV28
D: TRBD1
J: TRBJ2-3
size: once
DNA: TGTGCCAGCAGTGTAAGACAGGGGTTTATTGGTACAGATACGCAGTATTTT
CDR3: CASSVRQGFIGTDTQYF

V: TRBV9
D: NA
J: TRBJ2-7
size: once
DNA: TGTGCCAGCAGCGTAGTCGCGGGGCCGGGCGAGCAGTACTTC
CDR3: CASSVVAGPGEQYF

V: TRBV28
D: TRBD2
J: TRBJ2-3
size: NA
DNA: TGTGCCAGCCCCCCAGTGTGGGCGGGGGGAACAGATACGCAGTATTTT
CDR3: CASPPVWAGGTDTQYF

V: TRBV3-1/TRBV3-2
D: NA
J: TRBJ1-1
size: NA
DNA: TGTGCCAGCAGCCAAGGGCACCAGGTTAACACTGAAGCTTTCTTT
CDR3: CASSQGHQVNTEAFF

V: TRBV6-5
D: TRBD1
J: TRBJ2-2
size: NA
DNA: TGTGCCAGCAGTTACGGGACAGGGAACACCGGGGAGCTGTTTTTT
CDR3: CASSYGTGNTGELFF

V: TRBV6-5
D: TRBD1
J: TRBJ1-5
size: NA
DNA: TGTGCCAGCAAAGGGACAGAGCAAAGACCCCAGCATTTT
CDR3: CASKGTEQRPQHF

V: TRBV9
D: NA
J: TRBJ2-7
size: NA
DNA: TGTGCCAGCAGCGCAGGGGGACTGACCAACTCCTACGAGCAGTACTTC
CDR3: CASSAGGLTNSYEQYF

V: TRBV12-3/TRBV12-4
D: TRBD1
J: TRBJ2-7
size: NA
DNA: TGTGCCAGCAGTTTAGCAGACAGGGCCGAGCAGTACTTC
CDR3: CASSLADRAEQYF

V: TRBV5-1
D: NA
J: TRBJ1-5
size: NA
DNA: TGCGCCAGCAGCTGGCAGGGAAACCAGCCCCAGCATTTT
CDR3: CASSWQGNQPQHF

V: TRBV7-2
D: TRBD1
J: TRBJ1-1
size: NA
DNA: TGTGCCAGCAGCTTGAGTCAGACAGGGCGCGCTGAAGCTTTCTTT
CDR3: CASSLSQTGRAEAFF

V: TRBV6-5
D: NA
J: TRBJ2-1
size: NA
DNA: TGTGCCAGCAGTTACTCGACAAACAATGAGCAGTTCTTC
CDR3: CASSYSTNNEQFF

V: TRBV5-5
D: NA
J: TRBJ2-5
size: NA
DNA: TGTGCCAGCAGCTTACAGGGTTCGGAGACCCAGTACTTC
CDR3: CASSLQGSETQYF

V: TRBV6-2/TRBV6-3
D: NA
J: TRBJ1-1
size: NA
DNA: TGTGCCAGCAGTTACGGGGGGGTGTGGACTGAAGCTTTCTTT
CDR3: CASSYGGVWTEAFF

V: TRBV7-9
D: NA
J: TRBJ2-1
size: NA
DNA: TGTGCCAGCAGCGCACCCGCCGGGACTGGAAACAATGAGCAGTTCTTC
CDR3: CASSAPAGTGNNEQFF

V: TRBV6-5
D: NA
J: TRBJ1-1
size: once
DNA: TGTGCCAGCAGTACGACAGGATCTGAAGCTTTCTTT
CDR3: CASSTTGSEAFF

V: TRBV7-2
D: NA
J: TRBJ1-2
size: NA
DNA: TGTGCCAGCAGCCCTCAATCGGGGGTTAGTCGCGAAGGGGGCTACACCTTC
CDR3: CASSPQSGVSREGGYTF

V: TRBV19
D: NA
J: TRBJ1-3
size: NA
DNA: TGTGCCACCCAGGGCCCCAGGAATGGAAACACCATATATTTT
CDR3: CATQGPRNGNTIYF